These 8 T cell receptor beta chains were sequenced from one sample in a study of CD8+ T cells in alopecia areata. Extracted RNA was reverse transcribed into cDNA, the sequencing template. Libraries were prepared by immunoSEQ multiplex PCR; TCRdb keeps only in-frame clonotypes and omits some of them. The data contain a few hundred thousand clones, roughly two fifths of them seen just once; the ten biggest clones take up 0.4% to 0.55%. Treatment noted: oral pan-JAK inhibitor, 5-10 mg twice daily. The specimen was CD4+ T cells sorted from blood, collected at approximately week 30, from a patient treated with tofacitinib. Receptor source: a human donor with alopecia areata.

This sequence joins TRBV19 and TRBJ2-1, with 14 positions matching TRBD2. The length of the CDR3 is 16 residues. Trimming removed 6 bases from V and 7 bases from J; junction bases left unmatched: 8. Germline CDR1 and CDR2: LNHDA and SQIVND (reference sequence). CDR3 amino acids: CASSPTRTSGRNEQFF. CDR3 coding DNA: TGTGCCAGTAGCCCCACGAGGACTAGCGGGAGGAATGAGCAGTTCTTC.

This clone has more than one count but fewer than ten. The rearrangement links TRBV15 to TRBJ2-2, with 11 bases that match TRBD1. Germline V gene data show CDR1 as LNHNV and CDR2 as YYDKDF (reference sequence). CDR3 size: 17 residues. The J segment lost 4 bases and the V segment lost 1 base, leaving 5 bases of the junction unmatched. CDR3 sequence reads: CATSRAQGQGGTGELFF. The CDR3 DNA reads TGTGCCACCAGCAGAGCACAGGGACAGGGGGGCACCGGGGAGCTGTTTTTT.

This clone was found a few times. The J gene is TRBJ1-2, the V gene TRBV29-1; 7 nucleotides align to TRBD1. The CDR3 contains 14 residues. J lost 7 bases, V lost 3 bases, and 11 bases had no gene match. Germline loops: CDR1 SQVTM, CDR2 ANQGSEA. This chain's CDR3 is CSVDQQGPRGGYTF. The CDR3 coding sequence is TGCAGCGTTGACCAACAGGGGCCCCGGGGTGGCTACACCTTC.

The V gene is TRBV30, the J gene TRBJ2-1; D might be TRBD1 (6 bases). Trimming took off 6 bases at V and 4 bases at J, with 13 bases between the two ends. CDR3 length: 13 amino acids. Per the germline V gene, CDR1 is GTSNPN and CDR2 is SVGIG (reference sequence). The CDR3 loop reads CACNLGQYNEQFF. Here the CDR3 DNA reads TGTGCCTGTAATTTAGGACAGTACAATGAGCAGTTCTTC. The complete variable domain, with remaining parts taken from reference TRBV30 and TRBJ2-1, reads SQTIHQWPATLVQPVGSPLSLECTVEGTSNPNLYWYRQAAGRGLQLLFYSVGIGQISSEVPQNLSASRPQDRQFILSSKKLLLSDSGFYLCACNLGQYNEQFFGPGTRLTVL.

This clone has only a few counts. This rearrangement joins TRBV19 to TRBJ1-5; D is ambiguous. V was trimmed by 3 bases and J by 0 bases, leaving 9 bases between them. The germline V gene has CDR1 LNHDA and CDR2 SQIVND (reference sequence). The CDR3 has 15 amino acids. CDR3 nucleotides: TGTGCCAGTAGTATTAACGGTAATAGCAATCAGCCCCAGCATTTT. Translating gives CASSINGNSNQPQHF.

J is TRBJ1-1 and V is TRBV18; 8 bases match TRBD1. The germline gives CDR1 KGHSH, CDR2 LQKENI. The CDR3 extends over 16 amino acids. J lost 6 bases, V lost 0 bases, and 9 bases had no gene match. DNA of the CDR3: TGTGCCAGCTCACCACCGGGTAGACAGGGGTCAGCTGAAGCTTTCTTT. Amino acids: CASSPPGRQGSAEAFF.

The chain employs TRBV11-3 and TRBJ2-2; the match to TRBD1 covers 9 bases. V dropped 6 bases and J dropped 5; count of bases not matched to a gene: 4. There are 14 residues in the CDR3. Germline V gives CDR1 SGHNT, CDR2 YENEEA. DNA of the CDR3: TGTGCCAGCAGACCGGGACAGGGAACCGGGGAGCTGTTTTTT. It translates to CASRPGQGTGELFF.

This clone appeared a few times. CDR3 in amino acids: CASSIFPGKSYGYTF. The DNA of the CDR3 is TGTGCCAGTAGTATATTCCCCGGAAAGAGCTATGGCTACACCTTC. The rearrangement joins TRBV19 to TRBJ1-2; D uncertain. Germline assignment: CDR1 LNHDA and CDR2 SQIVND (reference sequence). CDR3 length: 15 residues. V lost 2 bases and J lost 4, with 14 bases in between.